A single T cell receptor beta chain is shown here with its context. The CDR3 loop spans 15 amino acids. Germline CDR1 reads PRHDT; CDR2 reads FYEKMQ (reference sequence). V lost 7 bases, J lost 4 bases, and 19 bases lay in between. The time point denotes: patch test 2, 6 weeks after DPC sensitization. As for treatment: therapeutic diphenylcyclopropenone sensitization with weekly scalp DPC. The source of the sample is a study of human T cells and chemical hapten exposure. Each CDR3 protein gets one entry after TCRdb re-called the RACE reads with MiXCR. The repertoire holds about 140,000 distinct CDR3 sequences, with roughly 10% as singletons.

The TCR comes from a woman between 50 and 59 years old with alopecia areata. Some clones in this sample may be carry-over from other donors' samples. The sample consisted of whole blood, taken in connection with sensitization to the hapten diphenylcyclopropenone (DPC). V gene TRBV13 combines with J gene TRBJ1-2; possible D gene TRBD1, 5 bases. The CDR3 DNA is TGTGCCAGCACCGACTTAGTAGGGGCCGGCTATGGCTACACCTTC. It encodes CASTDLVGAGYGYTF.